This is a list of T cell receptor beta chains from one sample in a study of blood T cell repertoires in COVID-19. Repertoires were generated with immunoSEQ multiplex PCR, while TCRdb's copy carries only in-frame clones and drops some. The sample gives about 84,000 clones, around 80% of which show up once; roughly 28% is in the top ten. The sample comprised peripheral blood. These receptors all stem from a woman of 80 years or more with acute or convalescent COVID-19. Each CDR3 is given with its conserved first and last residue. The order of the fields is V gene, D gene, clone size, J gene, CDR3 DNA, CDR3 protein. A D gene is named only where the DNA matches it firmly. Where a row states a size, it is once, few, many or the class of an expanded clone; other rows omit it.

TRBV12-3/TRBV12-4,NA,NA,TRBJ2-4,TGTGCCAGCAGTTTTCAGGGGAAAGACATTCAGTACTTC,CASSFQGKDIQYF
TRBV7-2,NA,NA,TRBJ2-3,TGTGCCAGCAGCTCCCGATGGGAGGATACGCAGTATTTT,CASSSRWEDTQYF
TRBV5-1,NA,NA,TRBJ2-7,TGCGCCAGTAGACACTCCTACGAGCAGTACTTC,CASRHSYEQYF
TRBV6-5,NA,NA,TRBJ1-2,TGTGCCAGCAGTTATAGCGGACACCCGGAGGGCTACACCTTC,CASSYSGHPEGYTF
TRBV27,NA,NA,TRBJ2-3,TGTGCCAGCAGTCCATCAGGACAGCCCACAGATACGCAGTATTTT,CASSPSGQPTDTQYF
TRBV5-1,TRBD2,NA,TRBJ2-7,TGCGCCAGCAGCTCGGACGGGAGGGTCTACGAGCAGTACTTC,CASSSDGRVYEQYF
TRBV6-5,NA,NA,TRBJ2-1,TGTGCCAGCTCCAGGGACACTTACAATGAGCAGTTCTTC,CASSRDTYNEQFF
TRBV24-1,TRBD1,NA,TRBJ1-5,TGTGCCACCAGTGATGCGTCCGGGACAGGGGGCAGTAACAATCAGCCCCAGCATTTT,CATSDASGTGGSNNQPQHF
TRBV7-9,NA,few,TRBJ1-2,TGTGCCAGCAGCCCAAACCTGAGGGATTTCTATGGCTACACCTTC,CASSPNLRDFYGYTF
TRBV11-3,TRBD2,once,TRBJ2-7,TGTGCCAGCAGCTCACCCCTAGCGGGTCAATCCTACGAGCAGTACTTC,CASSSPLAGQSYEQYF
TRBV6-5,NA,NA,TRBJ2-7,TGTGCCAGCACGGACAGCCTTGCCTACGAGCAGTACTTC,CASTDSLAYEQYF
TRBV24-1,TRBD1,NA,TRBJ2-5,TGTGCCACCAGTGATGTCGGCCAGGGGGTAGAGACCCAGTACTTC,CATSDVGQGVETQYF
TRBV2,NA,NA,TRBJ1-6,TGTGCCAGCAGTGTAAGCCTCTCCGGGGGAAATTCACCCCTCCACTTT,CASSVSLSGGNSPLHF
TRBV27,NA,NA,TRBJ2-1,TGTGCCAGCAGTTGGGTGGGCCCCTACAATGAGCAGTTCTTC,CASSWVGPYNEQFF
TRBV27,NA,NA,TRBJ2-1,TGTGCCAGCAGTTTATCGTTCCAGGGCAATGAGCAGTTCTTC,CASSLSFQGNEQFF
TRBV19,TRBD1,once,TRBJ2-6,TGTGCCAGTAGTCCATACGCCGGGACAGGGGCCCCTGGGGCCAACGTCCTGACTTTC,CASSPYAGTGAPGANVLTF
TRBV5-1,TRBD2,NA,TRBJ2-2,TGCGCCAGCAGCGCGGCCCCATTAGCGGGAGGAGTCCCCGGGGAGCTGTTTTTT,CASSAAPLAGGVPGELFF
TRBV18,NA,once,TRBJ1-2,TGTGCCAGCTCACCCCCGGCAGGGCAGGGCTATGGCTACACCTTC,CASSPPAGQGYGYTF
TRBV7-2,TRBD1,few,TRBJ1-2,TGTGCCAGCAGCTGGGGAGGGGGACAGGGGACTAACTATGGCTACACCTTC,CASSWGGGQGTNYGYTF
TRBV12-5,NA,NA,TRBJ2-2,TGTGCTAGTGGTTTGTTTACAGGGAACACCGGGGAGCTGTTTTTT,CASGLFTGNTGELFF
TRBV19,TRBD1,NA,TRBJ1-1,TGTGCCAGTAGTAAAACAGGGGCACTCACTGAAGCTTTCTTT,CASSKTGALTEAFF
TRBV5-5,TRBD2,NA,TRBJ2-5,TGTGCCAGCAGCACCCGACTAGCTACGGAGACCCAGTACTTC,CASSTRLATETQYF
TRBV7-9,TRBD1,NA,TRBJ1-4,TGTGCCAGCAGCGCGGACAGGGGTATAGAAAAACTGTTTTTT,CASSADRGIEKLFF
TRBV29-1,TRBD2,NA,TRBJ2-1,TGCAGCGTTGAAGGAGTGAGACTAGCGGGAGGCTTACATGAGCAGTTCTTC,CSVEGVRLAGGLHEQFF